This T cell receptor (beta chain) appears in the sequencing data of a study of OX40 agonist ivuxolimab in advanced cancers. Study-level points and caveats: More expanded clones were seen, on average, in CD8+ T cells than in CD4+. Clones of CD4+ and CD8+ blood T cells grew by week 6 at doses of 0.1 to 3.0 mg/kg. Researchers did not establish what antigens the expanded peripheral T cells target.

On this clone: Its antigen is as yet unknown.

The V gene's germline CDR1 is SGHRS and CDR2 YFSETQ. The V and J ends lost 4 bases and 4 bases, in that order; junction bases with no gene match: 17. This CDR3 region has 18 residues. Produced via immunoSEQ multiplex PCR; TCRdb's table is partial and in-frame only. The repertoire holds approximately 100,000 clones, with 84% as singletons. The material sequenced was CD4+ or CD8+ T cells sorted from blood, taken in a trial of the OX40 agonist ivuxolimab. The sequence derives from an adult with an advanced solid tumor such as melanoma, head and neck, liver or kidney cancer. The chain joins TRBV5-1 to TRBJ2-3, with TRBD1 matching over 8 bases. The CDR3 here is CASSRIRTGSASPDTQYF. In nucleotides, the CDR3 is TGCGCCAGCAGCCGAATCCGGACAGGGAGCGCCAGCCCAGATACGCAGTATTTT.